One sample yielded the 8 T cell receptor beta chains listed below, sequenced in a study of blood T cell repertoires in COVID-19. Generated by immunoSEQ multiplex PCR, the TCRdb table keeps only in-frame clones and is missing some. The data contain almost 250,000 clones, around 88% of them seen just once; the ten biggest clones take up under 5%. Specimen: PBMCs or T cells enriched from blood (not recorded which). The origin of the receptors is a woman in her twenties or thirties who had recovered from COVID-19.

This chain connects TRBV3-1 (or the pseudogene TRBV3-2) to TRBJ1-2; 9 nucleotides align to TRBD1. After removal of 4 bases from V and 8 bases from J, the junction contained 14 bases not matched to a gene. The CDR3 loop spans 16 amino acids. Germline loops: CDR1 LGHDT, CDR2 YNNKEL (reference sequence). For the CDR3, the DNA is TGTGCCAGCAGCCTTCGAGGGGGACAGGGTTATGAGGGCTACACCTTC. Protein sequence: CASSLRGGQGYEGYTF.

The chain couples TRBV4-1 to TRBJ1-5; 10 nucleotides agree with TRBD1. Germline V CDR1 and CDR2: MGHRA, YSYEKL. This CDR3 is 15 amino acids long. J lost 7 bases, V lost 2 bases, and 5 bases had no gene match. CDR3 coding DNA: TGCGCCAGCAGCCAATTTGGGACAGGGGTCCAGCCCCAGCATTTT. Translating it yields CASSQFGTGVQPQHF.

The genes are TRBV9 and TRBJ1-1; 8 bases line up with TRBD1. V shed 7 bases and J 0 bases; nucleotides not matched to a gene: 20. The CDR3 spans 19 residues. Germline V gene sequence: CDR1 SGDLS, CDR2 YYNGEE. CDR3 sequence reads: CASRRDRTLLETMNTEAFF. The CDR3 DNA reads TGTGCCAGCCGCCGGGACAGGACACTTCTAGAAACCATGAACACTGAAGCTTTCTTT.

Here the CDR3 reads CAISEWRGEETEAFF. The CDR3 region has the DNA TGTGCCATCAGTGAGTGGAGGGGCGAGGAAACTGAAGCTTTCTTT. The V and J genes are TRBV10-3 and TRBJ1-1, with D maybe TRBD1 (5 bases). This CDR3 has 15 amino acids. Trimming left V 1 base short and J 5 bases short, with 14 bases between. Per the germline V gene, CDR1 is ENHRY and CDR2 is SYGVKD.

The rearrangement uses TRBV28 and TRBJ1-1; D remains ambiguous. The CDR3 runs 14 residues. V lost 6 bases and J 4 bases, leaving 15 bases between the germline ends. Germline CDR1 reads MDHEN; CDR2 reads SYDVKM. This chain's CDR3 is CASSPLGGFTEAFF. In nucleotides, the CDR3 is TGTGCCAGCAGCCCTCTTGGAGGGTTCACTGAAGCTTTCTTT.

The chain recombines TRBV4-1 with TRBJ1-3; perhaps TRBD1 as D (5 bases). The V end was cut by 0 bases, the J end by 2 bases, with 14 bases between. Germline loops: CDR1 MGHRA, CDR2 YSYEKL. The CDR3 consists of 17 residues. The CDR3 DNA reads as TGCGCCAGCAGCCAAGAAAACCCCGGGGGAACTGGAAACACCATATATTTT. Its protein is CASSQENPGGTGNTIYF.

V usage is TRBV7-8 and J usage is TRBJ2-1; 10 nucleotides align to TRBD2. Germline lookup yields CDR1 SGHVS and CDR2 FQNEAQ. The length of the CDR3 is 16 residues. Trimming cost V 3 bases and J 8 bases; bases outside gene matches: 10. CDR3 sequence reads: CASSLYKELAGYEQFF. The CDR3 nucleotides read TGTGCCAGCAGCTTGTATAAAGAACTAGCGGGATATGAGCAGTTCTTC.

This clone came up once. The chain joins TRBV7-2 to TRBJ1-5; D might be TRBD1 (5 bases). There are 13 residues in the CDR3. Germline loops: CDR1 SGHTA, CDR2 FQGNSA. V gave up 4 bases and J gave up 10 bases, with 14 bases separating them. DNA for the CDR3: TGTGCCAGCAGCTCCGCTCACAGGTCCCCCCAGCATTTT. Translating it yields CASSSAHRSPQHF. Together with reference TRBV7-2 and TRBJ1-5, the CDR3 gives the full variable domain: GAGVSQSPSNKVTEKGKDVELRCDPISGHTALYWYRQSLGQGLEFLIYFQGNSAPDKSGLPSDRFSAERTGGSVSTLTIQRTQQEDSAVYLCASSSAHRSPQHFGDGTRLSIL.